These T cell receptor beta chains were read from a single sample in a study of blood T cell repertoires in COVID-19. The protocol was immunoSEQ multiplex PCR, while the TCRdb copy is restricted to in-frame clones and leaves out a portion. The repertoire holds 300,000 to 450,000 clones, with roughly 85% as singletons. Sequencing used peripheral blood. The receptors were sampled from a woman in her late teens or twenties with acute or convalescent COVID-19. Both conserved end residues are part of each CDR3. Each record gives: J gene, V gene, clone size, D gene, CDR3 protein, CDR3 DNA. A D gene is named only where the DNA matches it firmly. Clone size appears in some rows only: once, few, many, or a class for an expanded clone.

TRBJ1-1,TRBV19,.,TRBD1,CASRDREIDEAFF,TGTGCCAGTAGAGACAGGGAAATAGATGAAGCTTTCTTT
TRBJ1-5,TRBV6-6,.,.,CASTKDGASNQPQHF,TGTGCCAGCACCAAAGACGGAGCGAGCAATCAGCCCCAGCATTTT
TRBJ2-7,TRBV5-1,.,.,CASSLSRGSSYEQYF,TGCGCCAGCAGCTTGTCCAGGGGCTCGTCCTACGAGCAGTACTTC
TRBJ2-1,TRBV10-3,.,TRBD1,CAISPGQGFSNEQFF,TGTGCCATCAGCCCGGGACAGGGGTTTTCCAATGAGCAGTTCTTC
TRBJ2-7,TRBV30,few,.,CAWIGAYEQYF,TGTGCCTGGATCGGGGCCTACGAGCAGTACTTC
TRBJ2-7,TRBV19,.,.,CASSIRVGGLHEQYF,TGTGCCAGTAGTATCCGTGTGGGGGGGCTCCACGAGCAGTACTTC
TRBJ1-3,TRBV7-9,.,.,CASSLGSSGNTIYF,TGTGCCAGCAGCTTAGGGAGCTCTGGAAACACCATATATTTT
TRBJ2-7,TRBV29-1,.,.,CSATDSYYEQYF,TGCAGCGCAACAGACAGTTACTACGAGCAGTACTTC
TRBJ2-3,TRBV9,.,TRBD2,CASSDRLAGVTDTQYF,TGTGCCAGCAGCGACCGACTAGCGGGAGTTACAGATACGCAGTATTTT
TRBJ2-3,TRBV5-1,.,.,CASKGGGDTDTQYF,TGCGCCAGCAAGGGCGGGGGCGACACAGATACGCAGTATTTT
TRBJ2-2,TRBV7-9,.,TRBD1,CASSAGQGDTGELFF,TGTGCCAGCAGCGCGGGACAGGGAGACACCGGGGAGCTGTTTTTT
TRBJ2-7,TRBV4-1,.,TRBD1,CASSYAGTAREQYF,TGCGCCAGCAGTTACGCCGGGACAGCGAGAGAGCAGTACTTC
TRBJ1-3,TRBV7-4,.,.,CASSLAHRAAGDTIYF,TGTGCCAGCAGCTTAGCCCACAGGGCGGCTGGAGACACCATATATTTT